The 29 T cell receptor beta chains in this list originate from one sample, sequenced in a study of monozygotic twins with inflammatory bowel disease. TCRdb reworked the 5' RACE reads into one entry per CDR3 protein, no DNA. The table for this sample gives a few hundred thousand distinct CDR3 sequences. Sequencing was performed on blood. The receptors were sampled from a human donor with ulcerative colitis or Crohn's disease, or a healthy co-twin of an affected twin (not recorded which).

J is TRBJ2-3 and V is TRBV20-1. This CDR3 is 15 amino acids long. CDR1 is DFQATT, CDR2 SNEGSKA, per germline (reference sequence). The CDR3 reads CSARDRRSLRDTQYF.

The chain's CDR3 is CASSETSGTYYEQYF. The V and J genes are TRBV7-2 and TRBJ2-7; the D call of TRBD2 rests on TCRdb alone, since no DNA is present to check it. The CDR3 sequence is 15 residues long. CDR1 and CDR2 from the germline V gene are SGHTA and FQGNSA.

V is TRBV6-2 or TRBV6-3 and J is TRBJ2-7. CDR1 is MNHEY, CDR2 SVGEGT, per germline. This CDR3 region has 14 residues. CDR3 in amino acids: CASSYSANNYEQYF.

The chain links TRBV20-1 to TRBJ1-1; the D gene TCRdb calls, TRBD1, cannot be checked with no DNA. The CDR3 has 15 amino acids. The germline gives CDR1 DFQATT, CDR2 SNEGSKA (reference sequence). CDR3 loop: CSARDSGGSYTEAFF.

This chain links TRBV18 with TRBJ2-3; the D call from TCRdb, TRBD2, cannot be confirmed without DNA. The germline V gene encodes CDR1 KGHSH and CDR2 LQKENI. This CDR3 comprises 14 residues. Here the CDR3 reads CASSLYRGLASQYF.

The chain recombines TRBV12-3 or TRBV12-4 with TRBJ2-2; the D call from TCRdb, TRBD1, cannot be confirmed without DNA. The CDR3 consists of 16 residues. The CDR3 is CASSSLQGAITGELFF.

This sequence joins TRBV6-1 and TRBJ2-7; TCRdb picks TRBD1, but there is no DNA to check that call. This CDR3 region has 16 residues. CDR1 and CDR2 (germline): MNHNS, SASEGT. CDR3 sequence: CASRWDSYIEPNEQYF.

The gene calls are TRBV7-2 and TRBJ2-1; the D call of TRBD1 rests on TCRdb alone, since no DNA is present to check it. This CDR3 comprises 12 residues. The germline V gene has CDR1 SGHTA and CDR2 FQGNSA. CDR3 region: CASSLTGGTLFF.

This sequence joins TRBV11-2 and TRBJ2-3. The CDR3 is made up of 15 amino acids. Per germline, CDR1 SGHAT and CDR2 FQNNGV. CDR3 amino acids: CASSFGVVGPDTQYF. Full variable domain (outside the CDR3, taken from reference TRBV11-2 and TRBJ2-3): EAGVAQSPRYKIIEKRQSVAFWCNPISGHATLYWYQQILGQGPKLLIQFQNNGVVDDSQLPKDRFSAERLKGVDSTLKIQPAKLEDSAVYLCASSFGVVGPDTQYFGPGTRLTVL.

The CDR3 loop reads CAISAPGGSETQYF. The rearrangement joins TRBV10-3 to TRBJ2-5; the TRBD2 assignment by TCRdb is unverifiable without DNA. CDR1 is ENHRY, CDR2 SYGVKD, per germline. This CDR3 comprises 14 residues.

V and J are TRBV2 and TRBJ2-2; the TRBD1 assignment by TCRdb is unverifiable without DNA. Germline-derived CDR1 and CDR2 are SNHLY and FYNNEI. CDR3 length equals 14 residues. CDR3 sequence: CASSGDNIVGELFF.

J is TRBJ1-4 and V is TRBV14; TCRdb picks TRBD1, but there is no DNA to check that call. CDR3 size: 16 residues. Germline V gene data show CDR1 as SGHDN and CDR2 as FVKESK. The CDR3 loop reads CASSQAQGARREKLFF.

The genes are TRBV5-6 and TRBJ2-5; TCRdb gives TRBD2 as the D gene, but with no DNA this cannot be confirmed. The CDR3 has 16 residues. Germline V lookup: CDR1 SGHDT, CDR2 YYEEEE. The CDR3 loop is CASSLLVERYQETQYF.

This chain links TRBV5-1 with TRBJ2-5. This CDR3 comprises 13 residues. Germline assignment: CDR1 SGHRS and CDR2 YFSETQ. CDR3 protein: CASSVMGQETQYF. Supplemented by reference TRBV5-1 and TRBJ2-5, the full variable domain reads KAGVTQTPRYLIKTRGQQVTLSCSPISGHRSVSWYQQTPGQGLQFLFEYFSETQRNKGNFPGRFSGRQFSNSRSEMNVSTLELGDSALYLCASSVMGQETQYFGPGTRLLVL.

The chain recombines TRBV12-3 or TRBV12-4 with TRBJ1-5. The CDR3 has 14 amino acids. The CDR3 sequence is CASSLTTGNQPQHF.

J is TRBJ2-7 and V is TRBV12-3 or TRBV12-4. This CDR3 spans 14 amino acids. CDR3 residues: CASSHPGCPYEQYF.

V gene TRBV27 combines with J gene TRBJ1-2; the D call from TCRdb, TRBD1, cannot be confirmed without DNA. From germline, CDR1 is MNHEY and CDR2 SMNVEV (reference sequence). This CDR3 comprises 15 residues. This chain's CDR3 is CASSLSYGGNYGYTF.

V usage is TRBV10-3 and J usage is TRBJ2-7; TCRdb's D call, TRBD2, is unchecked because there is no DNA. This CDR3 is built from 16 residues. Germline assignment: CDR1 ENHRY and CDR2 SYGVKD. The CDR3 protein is CAISDPPGLAGYEQYF.

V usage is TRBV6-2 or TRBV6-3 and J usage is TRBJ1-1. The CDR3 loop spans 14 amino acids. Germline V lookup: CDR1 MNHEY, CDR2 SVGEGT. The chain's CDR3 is CASTRTVVDTEAFF.

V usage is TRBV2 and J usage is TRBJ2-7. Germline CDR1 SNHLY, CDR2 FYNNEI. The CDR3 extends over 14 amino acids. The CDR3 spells CASTFELLAYEQYF.

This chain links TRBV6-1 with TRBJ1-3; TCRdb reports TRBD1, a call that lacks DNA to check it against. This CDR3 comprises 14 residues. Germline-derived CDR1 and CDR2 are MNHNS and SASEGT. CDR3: CASKGPYSGNTIYF.

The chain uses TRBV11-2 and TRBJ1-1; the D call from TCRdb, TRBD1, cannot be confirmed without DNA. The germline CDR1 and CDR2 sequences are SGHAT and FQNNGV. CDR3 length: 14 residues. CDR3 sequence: CASSPPGFRDEAFF. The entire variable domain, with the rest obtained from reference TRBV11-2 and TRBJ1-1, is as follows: EAGVAQSPRYKIIEKRQSVAFWCNPISGHATLYWYQQILGQGPKLLIQFQNNGVVDDSQLPKDRFSAERLKGVDSTLKIQPAKLEDSAVYLCASSPPGFRDEAFFGQGTRLTVV.

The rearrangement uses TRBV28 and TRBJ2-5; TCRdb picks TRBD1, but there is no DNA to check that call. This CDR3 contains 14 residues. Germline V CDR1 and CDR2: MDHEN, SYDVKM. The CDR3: CASTSVGGSETQYF.

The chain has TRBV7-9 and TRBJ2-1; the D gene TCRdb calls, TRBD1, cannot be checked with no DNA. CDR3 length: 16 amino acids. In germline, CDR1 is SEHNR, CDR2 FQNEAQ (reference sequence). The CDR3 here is CASRPPSGYSYNEQFF.

The CDR3 spells CSVWGGNQPQHF. This chain joins TRBV20-1 and TRBJ1-5; as DNA is missing, the TRBD1 call by TCRdb cannot be tested. This CDR3 spans 12 amino acids. Germline CDR1 is DFQATT and CDR2 is SNEGSKA (reference sequence).

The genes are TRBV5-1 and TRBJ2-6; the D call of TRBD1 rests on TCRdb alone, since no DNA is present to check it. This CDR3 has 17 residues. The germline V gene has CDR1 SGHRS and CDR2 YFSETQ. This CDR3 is CASSDGTGHSGANVLTF.

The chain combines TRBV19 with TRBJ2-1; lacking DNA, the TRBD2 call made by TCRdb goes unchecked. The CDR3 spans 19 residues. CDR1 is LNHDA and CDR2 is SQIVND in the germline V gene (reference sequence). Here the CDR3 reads CASSIGYSETSGSYNEQFF.

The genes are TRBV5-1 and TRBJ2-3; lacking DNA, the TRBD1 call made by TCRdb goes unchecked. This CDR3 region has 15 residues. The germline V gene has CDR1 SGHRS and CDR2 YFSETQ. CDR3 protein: CASSPGRGAIDTQYF.

This chain's CDR3 is CASNLIRGSIRSNSPLHF. The chain couples TRBV28 to TRBJ1-6. CDR3 size: 18 residues. Germline loops: CDR1 MDHEN, CDR2 SYDVKM.